This TCR beta chain was sequenced during a study of blood T cell repertoires in COVID-19. Generated by immunoSEQ multiplex PCR, the TCRdb table keeps only in-frame clones and is missing some. The data show about 190,000 clones, 80% to 85% seen once. CDR3 size: 13 residues. V shed 5 bases and J shed 7 bases, with 9 bases lying between them. CDR1 and CDR2 from the germline V gene are SNHLY and FYNNEI. The sequence was collected from a woman between 35 and 50 years old with acute or convalescent COVID-19. The sample comprised peripheral blood. V usage is TRBV2 and J usage is TRBJ1-6; D gene uncertain. CDR3 bases: TGTGCCAGCAGTATCCCGGGAAATTCACCCCTCCACTTT. Protein: CASSIPGNSPLHF.